The 18 T cell receptor beta chains below come from one sample, sequenced in a study of identical twins. TCRdb called the 5' RACE reads again in MiXCR, with one record for every CDR3 protein. Seen here are 600,000 to 850,000 distinct CDR3 sequences, roughly 20% observed once, and the top ten hold around 13%. The sample was also linked to a second study, of T cells expressing NK-cell markers.

Sequencing used PBMCs. The receptors were gathered from a young woman in good health.

This clonotype was detected a few times. The chain combines TRBV30 with TRBJ1-2; no clear D. Deletions cut 5 bases from V and 6 bases from J, with 7 bases between. This CDR3 is built from 10 residues. Germline CDR1 GTSNPN, CDR2 SVGIG (reference sequence). Here the CDR3 reads CAWGRDGYTF. Written as DNA, the CDR3 is TGTGCCTGGGGGAGGGATGGCTACACCTTC.

The chain carries TRBV5-1 and TRBJ2-1, with 7 nucleotides matching TRBD1. Losses at the gene ends were 0 bases for V and 0 bases for J; bases not matched to a gene: 9. CDR1 is SGHRS and CDR2 is YFSETQ in the germline V gene. The CDR3 runs 18 residues. CDR3 protein: CASSLAPGQESSYNEQFF. CDR3 nucleotides: TGCGCCAGCAGCTTGGCCCCTGGACAGGAGAGCTCCTACAATGAGCAGTTCTTC. The full variable domain, in which reference TRBV5-1 and TRBJ2-1 provide the parts outside the CDR3, is KAGVTQTPRYLIKTRGQQVTLSCSPISGHRSVSWYQQTPGQGLQFLFEYFSETQRNKGNFPGRFSGRQFSNSRSEMNVSTLELGDSALYLCASSLAPGQESSYNEQFFGPGTRLTVL.

The sample holds a few counts of this clonotype. This sequence joins TRBV12-3 or TRBV12-4 and TRBJ2-7; 7 bases agree with TRBD2. V trimming: 3 bases; J trimming: 1 base; junction bases outside the gene matches: 6. The CDR3 has 15 amino acids. CDR3 in amino acids: CASSFRPSGSYEQYF. The CDR3, as DNA: TGTGCCAGCAGTTTTCGGCCTAGCGGATCCTACGAGCAGTACTTC.

The J gene is TRBJ1-1, the V gene TRBV11-2; D is unclear. The V end was cut by 6 bases, the J end by 0 bases, with 5 bases between. CDR1 is SGHAT and CDR2 is FQNNGV in the germline V gene. The CDR3 covers 12 residues. This CDR3 reads CASRVMNTEAFF. The CDR3 region has the DNA TGTGCCAGCAGGGTAATGAACACTGAAGCTTTCTTT.

The V call is TRBV21-1, the J call TRBJ2-1; the table's D gene call, TRBD2, was not cross checked with the DNA. TRBV21-1 is a listed pseudogene. The CDR3 contains 15 residues. CDR3: CASSKKREGYNEQFF. In nucleotides, the CDR3 is TGTGCCAGCAGCAAAAAGCGGGAAGGGTACAATGAGCAGTTCTTC.

This clonotype was seen more than once but under ten times. The gene calls are TRBV6-1 and TRBJ1-6; D ambiguous. Germline loops: CDR1 MNHNS, CDR2 SASEGT. V was clipped by 7 bases and J by 6 bases, with 13 bases between them. This CDR3 is 14 amino acids long. CDR3 sequence (DNA): TGTGCCAGCACCCTCCTCCCCGGTAATTCACCCCTCCACTTT. Protein product: CASTLLPGNSPLHF.

The rearrangement uses TRBV18 and TRBJ2-7, with D tentatively TRBD1 (6 bases). The CDR3 sequence is 16 residues long. Trimming took 6 bases from V and 3 from J, leaving 21 bases between them. Per the germline V gene, CDR1 is KGHSH and CDR2 is LQKENI. CDR3 in amino acids: CASSLNSGTYNYEQYF. CDR3 bases: TGTGCCAGCTCGCTTAATTCCGGGACATACAACTACGAGCAGTACTTC.

The V and J genes are TRBV5-1 and TRBJ2-5; D may correspond to TRBD1 or TRBD2 (6 bases each). Trimming stripped 1 base from V and 5 bases from J, with 12 bases between. The CDR3 consists of 14 residues. Germline CDR1 reads SGHRS; CDR2 reads YFSETQ. DNA for the CDR3: TGCGCCAGCAGCTTGCTCGGGGGACATGAGACCCAGTACTTC. It translates to CASSLLGGHETQYF.

A few counts support this clonotype. This chain joins TRBV7-9 and TRBJ2-2, with 7 bases matching TRBD1. CDR3 length: 15 residues. Looked up from germline, CDR1 is SEHNR and CDR2 is FQNEAQ (reference sequence). The junction had 4 bases not matched to a gene; V was cut back by 6 bases and J by 0 bases. The CDR3 spells CASRKTGPNTGELFF. In nucleotides, the CDR3 is TGTGCCAGCAGGAAGACAGGGCCGAACACCGGGGAGCTGTTTTTT.

This clonotype has only a few counts. This chain links TRBV9 with TRBJ2-7; the match to TRBD1 covers 8 bases. The CDR3 extends over 15 amino acids. Germline trimming cut 4 bases from V and 3 bases from J; bases unmatched to any gene: 9. The germline V gene encodes CDR1 SGDLS and CDR2 YYNGEE. CDR3 protein: CASSLTGTGNYEQYF. The CDR3 DNA reads TGTGCCAGCAGCCTTACCGGGACAGGCAACTACGAGCAGTACTTC.

This clonotype was counted between two and nine times. The rearrangement uses TRBV7-9 and TRBJ2-1; a possible D gene is TRBD1 (6 bases). The CDR3 is 14 amino acids. Trimming shortened V by 5 bases and J by 7 bases, and 15 bases separated the two germline ends. Per germline, CDR1 SEHNR and CDR2 FQNEAQ (reference sequence). The CDR3 loop reads CASSVQGERNEQFF. Here the CDR3 DNA reads TGTGCCAGCAGCGTACAGGGTGAGAGAAATGAGCAGTTCTTC. The full variable domain, completed using reference TRBV7-9 and TRBJ2-1, is DTGVSQNPRHKITKRGQNVTFRCDPISEHNRLYWYRQTLGQGPEFLTYFQNEAQLEKSRLLSDRFSAERPKGSFSTLEIQRTEQGDSAMYLCASSVQGERNEQFFGPGTRLTVL.

This clonotype was observed at least ten times. V gene TRBV7-2 combines with J gene TRBJ2-2, with D possibly matching TRBD2 (6 bases). Deletions cut 5 bases from V and 1 base from J, with 11 bases between. Per germline, CDR1 SGHTA and CDR2 FQGNSA. The CDR3 is made up of 15 amino acids. CDR3 sequence (DNA): TGTGCCAGCAGCGCGGGACTCTTGAACACCGGGGAGCTGTTTTTT. This encodes CASSAGLLNTGELFF.

This clonotype came up a few times. V and J are TRBV5-5 and TRBJ2-5, with TRBD2 matching over 7 bases. Germline CDR1 SGHKS, CDR2 YYEKEE (reference sequence). After removal of 4 bases from V and 3 bases from J, the junction contained 9 bases not matched to a gene. The CDR3 totals 15 residues. In DNA form, the CDR3 reads TGTGCCAGCAGCGGGAGGGGTGGTACAGAAGAGACCCAGTACTTC. Its translation: CASSGRGGTEETQYF.

The chain recombines TRBV5-1 with TRBJ2-3, with D uncertain. Germline CDR1 reads SGHRS; CDR2 reads YFSETQ. The germline V and J ends were trimmed by 4 bases and 6 bases, with 12 bases remaining between them. The CDR3 is 13 amino acids. The CDR3 DNA is TGCGCCAGCAGCATCTCAGCTTTGGATACGCAGTATTTT. It is translated as CASSISALDTQYF. Drawing the rest from reference TRBV5-1 and TRBJ2-3, the complete variable domain is KAGVTQTPRYLIKTRGQQVTLSCSPISGHRSVSWYQQTPGQGLQFLFEYFSETQRNKGNFPGRFSGRQFSNSRSEMNVSTLELGDSALYLCASSISALDTQYFGPGTRLTVL.

This chain connects TRBV12-3 or TRBV12-4 to TRBJ2-2; D possibly corresponds to TRBD2 (6 bases). Deletions cut 5 bases from V and 8 bases from J, with 15 bases between. The CDR3 loop spans 14 amino acids. The CDR3 is CASSALARDGELFF. For the CDR3, the DNA is TGTGCCAGCAGTGCACTAGCAAGAGATGGGGAGCTGTTTTTT.

This clonotype came up a few times. The chain is built from TRBV5-1 and TRBJ1-1; 10 bases match TRBD1. This CDR3 spans 15 amino acids. Looked up from germline, CDR1 is SGHRS and CDR2 is YFSETQ. J was trimmed by 3 bases and V by 5 bases; bases with no gene match: 7. The CDR3 DNA reads as TGCGCCAGCAGGCCACGACAGGGGGCGGACACTGAAGCTTTCTTT. Protein: CASRPRQGADTEAFF.

In the case of this clonotype: At one of its ends the junction is not consistent with the germline gene, which may arise from a read error. The genes are TRBV12-3 or TRBV12-4 and TRBJ2-3, with 7 bases fitting TRBD1. The CDR3 has 17 residues. The CDR3, as DNA: TGTGCCATCAGTTCCCGCACAGGGGTAACTAGCACAGATACGCAGTATTTT. Amino acid sequence: CAISSRTGVTSTDTQYF.

J is TRBJ2-1 and V is TRBV29-1; D remains ambiguous. The length of the CDR3 is 11 residues. Trimming took off 7 bases at V and 9 bases at J, with 13 bases between the two ends. The germline CDR1 and CDR2 sequences are SQVTM and ANQGSEA. As DNA, the CDR3 is TGCAGCGCCCCCCAATATGGTGAGCAGTTCTTC. Translating gives CSAPQYGEQFF.